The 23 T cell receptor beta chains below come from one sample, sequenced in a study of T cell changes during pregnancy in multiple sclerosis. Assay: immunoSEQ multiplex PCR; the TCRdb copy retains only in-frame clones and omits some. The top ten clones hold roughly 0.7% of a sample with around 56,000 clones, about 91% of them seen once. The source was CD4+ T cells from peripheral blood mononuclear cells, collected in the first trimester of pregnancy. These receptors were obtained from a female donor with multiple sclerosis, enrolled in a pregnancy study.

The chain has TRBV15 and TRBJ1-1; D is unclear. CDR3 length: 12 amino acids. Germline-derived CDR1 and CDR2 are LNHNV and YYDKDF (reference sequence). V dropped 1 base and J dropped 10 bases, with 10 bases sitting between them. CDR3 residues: CATSRANLGAFF. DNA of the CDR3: TGTGCCACCAGCAGAGCTAATCTTGGAGCTTTCTTT.

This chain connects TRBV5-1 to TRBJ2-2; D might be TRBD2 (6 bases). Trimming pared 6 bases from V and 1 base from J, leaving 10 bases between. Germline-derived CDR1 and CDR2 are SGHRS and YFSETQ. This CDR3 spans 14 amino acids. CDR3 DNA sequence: TGCGCCAGCAATGCGGGGAGGAACACCGGGGAGCTGTTTTTT. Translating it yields CASNAGRNTGELFF.

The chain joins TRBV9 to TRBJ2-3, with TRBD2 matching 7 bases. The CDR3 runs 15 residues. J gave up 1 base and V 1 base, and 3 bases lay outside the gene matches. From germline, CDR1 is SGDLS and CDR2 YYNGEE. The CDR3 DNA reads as TGTGCCAGCAGCGTAAATGCGGGGGGCACAGATACGCAGTATTTT. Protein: CASSVNAGGTDTQYF.

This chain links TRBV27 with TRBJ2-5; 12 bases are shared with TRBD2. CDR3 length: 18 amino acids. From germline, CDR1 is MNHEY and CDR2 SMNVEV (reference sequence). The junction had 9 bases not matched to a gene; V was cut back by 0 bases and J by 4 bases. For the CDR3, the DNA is TGTGCCAGCAGTTTATCCCGGGCTAGCGGGGGGGTGGCAGAGACCCAGTACTTC. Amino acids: CASSLSRASGGVAETQYF.

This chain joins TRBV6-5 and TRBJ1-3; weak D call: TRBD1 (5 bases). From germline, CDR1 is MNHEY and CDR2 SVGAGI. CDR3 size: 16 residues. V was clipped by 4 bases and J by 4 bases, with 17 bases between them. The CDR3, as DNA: TGTGCCAGCAGTTTATCCGGGGGGAATTGGGGAAACACCATATATTTT. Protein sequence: CASSLSGGNWGNTIYF.

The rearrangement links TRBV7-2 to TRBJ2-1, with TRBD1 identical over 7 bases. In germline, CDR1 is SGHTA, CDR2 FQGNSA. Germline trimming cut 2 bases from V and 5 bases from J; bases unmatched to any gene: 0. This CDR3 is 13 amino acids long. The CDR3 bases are TGTGCCAGCAGCTTAACAGGGGACAATGAGCAGTTCTTC. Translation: CASSLTGDNEQFF.

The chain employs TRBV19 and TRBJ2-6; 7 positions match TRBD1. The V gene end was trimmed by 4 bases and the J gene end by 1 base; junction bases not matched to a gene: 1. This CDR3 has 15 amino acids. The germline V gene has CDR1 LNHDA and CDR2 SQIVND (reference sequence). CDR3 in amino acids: CASSKQGSGANVLTF. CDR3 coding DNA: TGTGCCAGTAGTAAACAGGGGTCTGGGGCCAACGTCCTGACTTTC.

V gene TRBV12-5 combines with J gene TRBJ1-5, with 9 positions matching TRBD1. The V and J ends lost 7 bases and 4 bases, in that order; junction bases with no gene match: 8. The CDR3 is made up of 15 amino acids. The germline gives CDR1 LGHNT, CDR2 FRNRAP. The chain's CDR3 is CASDPGQGLNQPQHF. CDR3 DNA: TGTGCTAGTGACCCGGGACAGGGACTTAATCAGCCCCAGCATTTT.

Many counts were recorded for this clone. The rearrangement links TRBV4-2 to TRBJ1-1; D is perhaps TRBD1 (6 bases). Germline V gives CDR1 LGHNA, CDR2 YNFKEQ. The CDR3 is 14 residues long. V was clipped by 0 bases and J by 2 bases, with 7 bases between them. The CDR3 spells CASSQEGANTEAFF. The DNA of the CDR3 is TGTGCCAGCAGCCAAGAGGGGGCCAACACTGAAGCTTTCTTT.

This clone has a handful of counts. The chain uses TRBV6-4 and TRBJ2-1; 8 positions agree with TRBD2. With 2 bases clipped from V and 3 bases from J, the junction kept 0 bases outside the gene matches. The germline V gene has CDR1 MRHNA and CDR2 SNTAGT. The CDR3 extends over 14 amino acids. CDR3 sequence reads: CASSDAGGYNEQFF. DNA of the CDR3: TGTGCCAGCAGTGACGCGGGGGGCTACAATGAGCAGTTCTTC.

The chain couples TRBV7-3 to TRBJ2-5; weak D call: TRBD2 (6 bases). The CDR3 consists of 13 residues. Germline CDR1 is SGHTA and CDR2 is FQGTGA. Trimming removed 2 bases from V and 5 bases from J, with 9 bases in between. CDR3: CASSLGGTETQYF. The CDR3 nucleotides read TGTGCCAGCAGCTTAGGGGGGACGGAGACCCAGTACTTC.

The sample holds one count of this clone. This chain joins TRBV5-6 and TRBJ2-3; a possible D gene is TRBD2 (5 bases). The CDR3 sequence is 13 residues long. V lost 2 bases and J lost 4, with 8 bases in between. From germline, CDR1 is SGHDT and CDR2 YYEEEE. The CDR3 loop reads CASSFLRADTQYF. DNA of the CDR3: TGTGCCAGCAGCTTTCTGAGGGCAGATACGCAGTATTTT.

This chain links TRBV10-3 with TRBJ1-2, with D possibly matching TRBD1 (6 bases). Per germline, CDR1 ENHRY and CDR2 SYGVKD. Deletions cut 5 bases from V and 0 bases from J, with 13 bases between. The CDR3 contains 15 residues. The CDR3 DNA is TGTGCCATCAGTTGGACAGTAAGAGCTAACTATGGCTACACCTTC. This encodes CAISWTVRANYGYTF.

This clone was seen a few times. CDR3 residues: CASRTPGQGNTEAFF. The CDR3 nucleotides are TGTGCCAGCAGGACCCCGGGACAGGGGAACACTGAAGCTTTCTTT. The rearrangement links TRBV28 to TRBJ1-1, with 9 bases matching TRBD1. This CDR3 has 15 amino acids. V shed 6 bases and J 1 base; nucleotides not matched to a gene: 6. Germline CDR1 and CDR2: MDHEN and SYDVKM.

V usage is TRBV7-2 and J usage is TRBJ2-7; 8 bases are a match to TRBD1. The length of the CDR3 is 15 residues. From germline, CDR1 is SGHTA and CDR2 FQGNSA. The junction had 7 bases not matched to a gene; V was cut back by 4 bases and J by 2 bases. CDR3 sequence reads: CASSSDGQGAYEQYF. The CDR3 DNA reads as TGTGCCAGCAGCTCCGATGGACAGGGCGCCTACGAGCAGTACTTC.

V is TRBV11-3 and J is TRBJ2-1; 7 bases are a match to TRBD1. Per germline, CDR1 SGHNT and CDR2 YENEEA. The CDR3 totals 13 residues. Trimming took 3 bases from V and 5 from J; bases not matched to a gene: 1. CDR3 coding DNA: TGTGCCAGCAGCTTGGGACAGAACAATGAGCAGTTCTTC. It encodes CASSLGQNNEQFF.

CDR3: CASSPGEYGYTF. The CDR3 bases are TGTGCCAGCTCACCGGGCGAATATGGCTACACCTTC. This chain uses TRBV18 with TRBJ1-2; the D is unclear. Trimming cost V 3 bases and J 5 bases, with 7 bases left between them. Germline CDR1 reads KGHSH; CDR2 reads LQKENI. The length of the CDR3 is 12 residues.

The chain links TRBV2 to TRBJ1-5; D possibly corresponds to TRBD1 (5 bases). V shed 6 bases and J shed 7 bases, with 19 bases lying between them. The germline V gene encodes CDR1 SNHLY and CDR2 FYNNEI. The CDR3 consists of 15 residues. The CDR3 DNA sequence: TGTGCCAGCAGACCCGGGACTCAGAATCGCCAGCCCCAGCATTTT. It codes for CASRPGTQNRQPQHF.

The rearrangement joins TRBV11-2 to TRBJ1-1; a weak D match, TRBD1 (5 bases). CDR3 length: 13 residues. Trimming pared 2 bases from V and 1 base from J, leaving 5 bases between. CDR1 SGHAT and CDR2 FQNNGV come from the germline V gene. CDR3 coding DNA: TGTGCCAGCAGCTTAAGGGGGAACACTGAAGCTTTCTTT. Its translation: CASSLRGNTEAFF.

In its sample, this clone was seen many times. CDR3 sequence: CATRFTSGGSSYNEQFF. The CDR3 nucleotides read TGTGCCACCAGATTCACTAGCGGGGGGAGCTCCTACAATGAGCAGTTCTTC. The chain is built from TRBV15 and TRBJ2-1; 12 nucleotides agree with TRBD2. This CDR3 has 17 amino acids. The V gene's germline CDR1 is LNHNV and CDR2 YYDKDF (reference sequence). The ends lost 6 bases at V and 0 bases at J; junction bases unmatched: 6.

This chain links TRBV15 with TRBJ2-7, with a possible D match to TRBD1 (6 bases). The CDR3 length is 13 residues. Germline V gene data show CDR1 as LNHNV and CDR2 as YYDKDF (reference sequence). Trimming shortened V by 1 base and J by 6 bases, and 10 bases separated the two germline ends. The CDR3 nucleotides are TGTGCCACCAGCAGAGCCAGGGGAGCCGAGCAGTACTTC. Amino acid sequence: CATSRARGAEQYF.

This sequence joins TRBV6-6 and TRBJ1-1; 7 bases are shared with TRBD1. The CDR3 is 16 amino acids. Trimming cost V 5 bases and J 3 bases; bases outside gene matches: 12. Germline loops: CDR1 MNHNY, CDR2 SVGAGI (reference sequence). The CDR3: CASSPDRAIVDTEAFF. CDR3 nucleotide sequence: TGTGCCAGCAGTCCCGACAGGGCCATCGTGGACACTGAAGCTTTCTTT.

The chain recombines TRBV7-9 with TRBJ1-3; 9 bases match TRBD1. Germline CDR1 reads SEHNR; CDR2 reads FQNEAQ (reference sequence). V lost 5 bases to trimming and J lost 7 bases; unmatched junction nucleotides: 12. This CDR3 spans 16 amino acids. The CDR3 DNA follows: TGTGCCAGCAGCCATAGCCCGGGACAGGGACCTAACACCATATATTTT. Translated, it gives CASSHSPGQGPNTIYF.